This T cell receptor beta chain comes out of a study of blood T cells in healthy people across ages. Study-level points and caveats: Measured against age, TCR beta diversity per million T cells decreased in a roughly linear manner.

The CDR3 spans 12 residues. The germline gives CDR1 SQVTM, CDR2 ANQGSEA. V was cut by 4 bases and J by 6 bases, with 10 bases left in between. Together with a sample-barcoded 5' primer, a J-beta primer mix was included in a second PCR lasting roughly 6 to 12 cycles. Carrying 12 random nucleotides, a template-switch adaptor labeled each individual cDNA molecule. From the 5' RACE reads, TCRdb called clonotypes with MiXCR, one entry per CDR3 protein. The sample consists of around 1,900,000 distinct CDR3 sequences, 30% to 40% of them appearing once. A note on this clonotype: Its target is not known.

The sample consisted of blood. V and J are TRBV29-1 and TRBJ1-5, with D maybe TRBD1 (5 bases). This clonotype originated in a human donor in good health. As DNA, the CDR3 is TGCAGCGTTGGGACAACAGGTCAGCCCCAGCATTTT. Translating it yields CSVGTTGQPQHF.